These 25 T cell receptor beta chains share one sample of origin, sequenced in a study of response to subunit inactivated influenza vaccine. Each CDR3 protein is one row after TCRdb ran MiXCR on the RT-PCR reads. The sample comprises 610,000 or so distinct CDR3 sequences, around 15% of which are singletons, and more than 9.5% rests with the top ten. The source was PBMCs from blood, collected 12 days after vaccination. Receptors originate from a man aged 50 or older who received an inactivated influenza vaccine.

This clonotype appeared a few times. The genes are TRBV20-1 and TRBJ2-1; 8 positions match TRBD2. The CDR3 covers 14 residues. The germline CDR1 and CDR2 sequences are DFQATT and SNEGSKA (reference sequence). V lost 7 bases to trimming and J lost 4 bases; unmatched junction nucleotides: 9. CDR3 bases: TGCAGTGTAAGTGCCCAGCGGGGGTACAATGAGCAGTTCTTC. Translated, it gives CSVSAQRGYNEQFF.

The chain links TRBV25-1 to TRBJ1-6; D unclear. The V end lost 3 bases, the J end lost 9 bases, and 12 bases lay between the germline ends. This CDR3 region has 14 residues. Germline lookup yields CDR1 MGHDK and CDR2 SYGVNS. The chain's CDR3 is CASSEVAVSSPLHF. CDR3 sequence (DNA): TGTGCCAGCAGTGAGGTGGCAGTTAGTTCACCCCTCCACTTT.

This clonotype was found many times. V usage is TRBV6-2 or TRBV6-3 and J usage is TRBJ2-7; D is ambiguous. Trimming stripped 5 bases from V and 3 bases from J, with 11 bases between. The length of the CDR3 is 13 residues. Germline V gene sequence: CDR1 MNHEY, CDR2 SVGEGT. CDR3 bases: TGTGCCAGCAGTGACGGGCCTTACTACGAGCAGTACTTC. This encodes CASSDGPYYEQYF.

This clonotype was picked up many times. The rearrangement uses TRBV10-3 and TRBJ2-7; D gene unclear. This CDR3 comprises 13 residues. The germline V gene has CDR1 ENHRY and CDR2 SYGVKD. The V gene lost 4 bases and the J gene lost 1 base, with 8 bases spanning the gap. CDR3 in DNA: TGTGCCATCAGTGCGGACCGGTCCTACGAGCAGTACTTC. As protein: CAISADRSYEQYF.

The CDR3 spells CASSQGRSPNTEAFF. The CDR3 region has the DNA TGTGCCAGCAGCCAAGGGCGGTCACCGAACACTGAAGCTTTCTTT. The genes are TRBV3-1 and TRBJ1-1; no clear D gene. Germline V gene lookup returns CDR1 LGHDT and CDR2 YNNKEL (reference sequence). V gave up 1 base and J gave up 1 base, with 10 bases separating them. The CDR3 length is 15 residues.

A few counts support this clonotype. The rearrangement uses TRBV12-3 or TRBV12-4 and TRBJ2-2, with 9 bases aligning to TRBD1. J lost 0 bases, V lost 5 bases, and 1 base had no gene match. This CDR3 spans 15 amino acids. The CDR3 nucleotides read TGTGCCAGCAGTACAGGGGGCGCGAACACCGGGGAGCTGTTTTTT. Protein product: CASSTGGANTGELFF.

This clonotype was detected only a few times. The chain uses TRBV20-1 and TRBJ2-1; 7 nucleotides align to TRBD1. The CDR3 totals 14 residues. J gave up 0 bases and V 5 bases, and 4 bases lay outside the gene matches. Germline V gives CDR1 DFQATT, CDR2 SNEGSKA (reference sequence). The CDR3 coding sequence is TGCAGTGCTTCCGGGACAGTCTCCTACAATGAGCAGTTCTTC. As protein: CSASGTVSYNEQFF.

CDR3 DNA: TGTGCCAGCAGCTCTAGTGCGGTCAATGAGCAGTTCTTC. Protein sequence: CASSSSAVNEQFF. This chain connects TRBV7-8 to TRBJ2-1; D is unresolved. The V gene's germline CDR1 is SGHVS and CDR2 FQNEAQ. V shed 4 bases and J shed 6 bases, with 10 bases lying between them. The CDR3 consists of 13 residues. The full variable domain, with the rest looked up from reference TRBV7-8 and TRBJ2-1, is GAGVSQSPRYKVAKRGQDVALRCDPISGHVSLFWYQQALGQGPEFLTYFQNEAQLDKSGLPSDRFFAERPEGSVSTLKIQRTQQEDSAVYLCASSSSAVNEQFFGPGTRLTVL.

This clonotype occurred many times. The chain carries TRBV3-1 and TRBJ2-7; 9 nucleotides line up with TRBD1. CDR1 and CDR2 (germline): LGHDT, YNNKEL (reference sequence). The junction had 6 bases not matched to a gene; V was cut back by 6 bases and J by 3 bases. This CDR3 is built from 14 residues. This CDR3 reads CASSLGTGLYEQYF. The CDR3 nucleotides read TGTGCCAGCAGTTTAGGGACAGGGCTCTACGAGCAGTACTTC.

This clonotype was seen more than once but under ten times. CDR3 bases: TGTGCCAGCAGCTATGCAGCGGGAGGGAACCCCGATACGCAGTATTTT. It yields the protein CASSYAAGGNPDTQYF. The chain employs TRBV6-5 and TRBJ2-3, with 10 bases identical to TRBD2. J was trimmed by 6 bases and V by 6 bases; bases with no gene match: 12. Germline lookup yields CDR1 MNHEY and CDR2 SVGAGI. The CDR3 is 16 amino acids.

This clonotype was observed a few times. In nucleotides, the CDR3 is TGTGCCAGCAGTTACTCGACTAGCGGAAACACAGATACGCAGTATTTT. This gives the protein CASSYSTSGNTDTQYF. V is TRBV6-5 and J is TRBJ2-3, with 9 bases aligning to TRBD2. V gave up 0 bases and J gave up 2 bases; unmatched junction bases: 3. Germline V gene sequence: CDR1 MNHEY, CDR2 SVGAGI. CDR3 length equals 16 residues.

The sample holds a few counts of this clonotype. V usage is TRBV18 and J usage is TRBJ1-2; no reliable D call. Germline-derived CDR1 and CDR2 are KGHSH and LQKENI. V was cut by 3 bases and J by 2 bases, with 13 bases left in between. The CDR3 has 15 residues. The CDR3 reads CASSPGSDPNYGYTF. The CDR3 DNA reads TGTGCCAGCTCACCTGGATCGGACCCAAACTATGGCTACACCTTC.

This clonotype was seen more than once but under ten times. V usage is TRBV7-6 and J usage is TRBJ2-5, with D possibly matching TRBD2 (5 bases). Looked up from germline, CDR1 is SGHVS and CDR2 is FNYEAQ. The V end was cut by 4 bases, the J end by 5 bases, with 17 bases between. This CDR3 is 15 amino acids long. Here the CDR3 reads CASSSSRVGSETQYF. DNA for the CDR3: TGTGCCAGCAGCTCTAGCCGAGTGGGTTCTGAGACCCAGTACTTC.

This clonotype was counted many times. The chain combines TRBV15 with TRBJ2-3, with D tentatively TRBD2 (6 bases). The V and J ends lost 5 bases and 0 bases respectively, with 15 bases between them. The germline V gene has CDR1 LNHNV and CDR2 YYDKDF (reference sequence). This CDR3 has 16 amino acids. In nucleotides, the CDR3 is TGTGCCACCAGCCGCCTTCGGGGGACGAGCACAGATACGCAGTATTTT. Encoded protein: CATSRLRGTSTDTQYF. Looking up the rest from reference TRBV15 and TRBJ2-3 gives the full variable domain: DAMVIQNPRYQVTQFGKPVTLSCSQTLNHNVMYWYQQKSSQAPKLLFHYYDKDFNNEADTPDNFQSRRPNTSFCFLDIRSPGLGDTAMYLCATSRLRGTSTDTQYFGPGTRLTVL.

This clonotype was counted a few times. The V gene is TRBV24-1, the J gene TRBJ2-1, with D possibly called TRBD1 or TRBD2 (5 bases each). Trimming pared 4 bases from V and 6 bases from J, leaving 12 bases between. The CDR3 runs 14 residues. Germline loops: CDR1 KGHDR, CDR2 SFDVKD. The CDR3, as DNA: TGTGCCACCAGTGACGCCAGGGCGGGCAATGAGCAGTTCTTC. Translated, it gives CATSDARAGNEQFF.

The rearrangement links TRBV12-3 or TRBV12-4 to TRBJ2-7, with 7 bases that match TRBD1. CDR3 length equals 16 residues. With V trimmed by 6 bases and J by 0 bases, 11 bases remained unmatched. Written as DNA, the CDR3 is TGTGCCAGCAGCCTCGGCGAAGGGACAGCCTCCTACGAGCAGTACTTC. This encodes CASSLGEGTASYEQYF.

This clonotype was seen a handful of times. The chain carries TRBV18 and TRBJ2-2, with a weak D call TRBD1 (5 bases). This CDR3 has 17 amino acids. Trimming left V 4 bases short and J 3 bases short, with 18 bases between. CDR1 and CDR2 (germline): KGHSH, LQKENI. CDR3 DNA: TGTGCCAGCTCACGGTTGATCAGGGCGCTCGACACCGGGGAGCTGTTTTTT. Translated: CASSRLIRALDTGELFF.

Only a few counts were recorded for this clonotype. The chain joins TRBV9 to TRBJ2-7; D might be TRBD2 (5 bases). Germline values: CDR1 SGDLS, CDR2 YYNGEE. Trimming removed 1 base from V and 0 bases from J, with 8 bases in between. The CDR3 is 14 amino acids. CDR3 loop: CASSVSGGSYEQYF. The CDR3 DNA follows: TGTGCCAGCAGCGTAAGTGGAGGCTCCTACGAGCAGTACTTC.

This clonotype has a handful of counts. The J gene is TRBJ2-3, the V gene TRBV11-2; D possibly corresponds to TRBD2 (5 bases). CDR3 length equals 16 residues. The V gene's germline CDR1 is SGHAT and CDR2 FQNNGV. V dropped 5 bases and J dropped 5 bases, with 20 bases sitting between them. CDR3 loop: CASSPVGGELVDTQYF. In nucleotides, the CDR3 is TGTGCCAGCAGCCCTGTGGGTGGGGAGTTAGTAGATACGCAGTATTTT.

This clonotype was recorded at least ten times. The J gene is TRBJ2-2, the V gene TRBV4-3; D tentatively reads TRBD1 or TRBD2 (6 bases each). Germline V gene data show CDR1 as LGHNA and CDR2 as YSLEER. Trimming cost V 0 bases and J 0 bases, with 17 bases left between them. CDR3 length equals 19 residues. CDR3 protein: CASSQDKGDWTTNTGELFF. In DNA form, the CDR3 reads TGCGCCAGCAGCCAAGATAAGGGGGACTGGACTACGAACACCGGGGAGCTGTTTTTT.

This clonotype was counted between two and nine times. The chain uses TRBV20-1 and TRBJ1-1; D unresolved. This CDR3 region has 12 residues. Looked up from germline, CDR1 is DFQATT and CDR2 is SNEGSKA (reference sequence). Trimming left V 0 bases short and J 11 bases short, with 13 bases between. The CDR3 nucleotides are TGCAGTGCTAGAGATTTCTTAAATTTGGCTTTCTTT. This encodes CSARDFLNLAFF.

This clonotype was observed a few times. The CDR3: CASSPSNRQTQYF. Here the CDR3 DNA reads TGTGCCAGCAGCCCCTCTAATCGACAGACCCAGTACTTC. V usage is TRBV7-2 and J usage is TRBJ2-5, with unresolved D. The germline V gene encodes CDR1 SGHTA and CDR2 FQGNSA. V was cut by 5 bases and J by 6 bases, with 13 bases left in between. The CDR3 is 13 amino acids.

The CDR3 DNA reads as TGCGCCAGCAGCTTGGCCAAAAGCGGGGGGTTGACTAGCTCCTACAATGAGCAGTTCTTC. The encoded protein is CASSLAKSGGLTSSYNEQFF. The rearrangement links TRBV5-1 to TRBJ2-1; 9 nucleotides match TRBD2. Germline values: CDR1 SGHRS, CDR2 YFSETQ. V shed 0 bases and J 0 bases; nucleotides not matched to a gene: 13. This CDR3 spans 20 amino acids.

The rearrangement links TRBV12-3 or TRBV12-4 to TRBJ2-7; 11 positions match TRBD1. V dropped 5 bases and J dropped 6; count of bases not matched to a gene: 6. CDR3 size: 14 residues. DNA for the CDR3: TGTGCCAGCAGTGCGGGGACAGGGGGAGGCGAGCAGTACTTC. Its protein is CASSAGTGGGEQYF.

The chain recombines TRBV5-1 with TRBJ2-1; TRBD1 is a possible D gene (6 bases). Deletions cut 0 bases from V and 7 bases from J, with 14 bases between. CDR1 is SGHRS and CDR2 is YFSETQ in the germline V gene. CDR3 length: 15 amino acids. CDR3 sequence reads: CASSLAQGFGNEQFF. CDR3 DNA sequence: TGCGCCAGCAGCTTGGCTCAGGGGTTTGGTAATGAGCAGTTCTTC.